These T cell receptor beta chains were read from a single sample in a study. In TCRdb, the 5' RACE reads were re-called with MiXCR into one record per CDR3 protein. The sample holds 45,000 to 55,000 distinct CDR3 sequences; almost 25% are singletons and the top ten take about 3%. Sequenced material: tumor-infiltrating naive CD4+ T cells sorted from the breast tumor. The receptors stem from a female donor with breast cancer. The CDR3 runs from the conserved cysteine through the conserved F or W. Some rows have no size entry. The others give once, few or many, or a class for an expanded clone.

clone size,V gene,J gene,CDR3 protein
once,TRBV7-6,TRBJ1-1,CASSLGQSNTEAFF
-,TRBV7-3,TRBJ2-1,CASSLRTYNEQFF
many,TRBV6-6,TRBJ1-2,CASSYFPGGSRYGYTF
-,TRBV6-5,TRBJ1-1,CASSYSRAGEAFF
-,TRBV5-1,TRBJ1-4,CASSFRRGVNEKLFF
few,TRBV29-1,TRBJ2-1,CSVDEWEYNEQFF
-,TRBV9,TRBJ2-3,CASSVDVGQYSTDTQYF
few,TRBV20-1,TRBJ2-2,CSARAGSEGDGELFF
-,TRBV5-1,TRBJ2-5,CASRPTSGRGETQYF
-,TRBV3-1,TRBJ2-3,CASSLHTDTQYF
many,TRBV6-5,TRBJ2-5,CASTVSGGETQYF
few,TRBV5-5,TRBJ2-7,CASSLSTVSSYEQYF
many,TRBV12-3/TRBV12-4,TRBJ2-5,CASSRTVETQYF
-,TRBV27,TRBJ2-7,CASQGGQSYEQYF
few,TRBV5-1,TRBJ2-1,CASSLGIANNEQFF
-,TRBV6-5,TRBJ2-1,CASSYLNEQFF